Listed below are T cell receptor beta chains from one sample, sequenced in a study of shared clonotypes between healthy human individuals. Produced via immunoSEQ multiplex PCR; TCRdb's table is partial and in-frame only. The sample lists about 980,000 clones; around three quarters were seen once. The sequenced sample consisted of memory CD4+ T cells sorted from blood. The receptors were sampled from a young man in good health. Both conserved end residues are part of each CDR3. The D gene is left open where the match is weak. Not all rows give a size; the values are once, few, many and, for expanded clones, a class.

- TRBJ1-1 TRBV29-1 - CSVEMGQGNTEAFF TGCAGCGTTGAAATGGGGCAAGGGAACACTGAAGCTTTCTTT
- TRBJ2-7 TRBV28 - CASSFDRFPYEQYF TGTGCCAGCAGTTTCGACAGGTTCCCCTACGAGCAGTACTTC
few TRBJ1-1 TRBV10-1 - CASSDEGPNTEAFF TGCGCCAGCAGTGATGAGGGGCCGAACACTGAAGCTTTCTTT
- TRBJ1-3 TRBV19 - CASSIKGDIIYPGAIYF TGTGCCAGTAGTATAAAAGGGGACATTATCTACCCCGGGGCCATATATTTT
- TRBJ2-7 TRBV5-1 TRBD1 CASSSQGDEQYF TGCGCCAGCAGCTCCCAGGGGGACGAGCAGTACTTC
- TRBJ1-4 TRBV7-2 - CASSQPRAVREKLFF TGTGCCAGCAGCCAGCCGAGGGCGGTCCGTGAAAAACTGTTTTTT
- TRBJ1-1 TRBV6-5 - CASSSRGAEAFF TGTGCCAGCAGTTCCCGAGGGGCCGAAGCTTTCTTT
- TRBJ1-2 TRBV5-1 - CASSLGDIDYNYGYTF TGCGCCAGCAGCTTGGGGGACATCGACTATAACTATGGCTACACCTTC
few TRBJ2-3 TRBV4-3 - CASRGGATDTQYF TGCGCCAGCAGGGGGGGTGCAACAGATACGCAGTATTTT
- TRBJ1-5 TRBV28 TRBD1 CASSRGLQGWNQPQHF TGTGCCAGCAGTCGGGGGCTACAGGGGTGGAATCAGCCCCAGCATTTT
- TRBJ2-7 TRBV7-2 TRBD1 CASSFTGGSYEQYF TGTGCCAGCAGCTTTACAGGGGGCTCCTACGAGCAGTACTTC
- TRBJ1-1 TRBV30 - CAWRAREPYTEAFF TGTGCCTGGAGGGCTAGGGAGCCTTACACTGAAGCTTTCTTT
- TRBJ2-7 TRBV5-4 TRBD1 CASSFAGGSSYEQYF TGTGCCAGCAGCTTTGCAGGGGGTAGCTCCTACGAGCAGTACTTC
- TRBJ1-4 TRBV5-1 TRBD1 CASSENRGLDEKLFF TGCGCCAGCAGCGAAAACAGGGGGCTCGATGAAAAACTGTTTTTT
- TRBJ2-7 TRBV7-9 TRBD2 CASSGGLAGITYEQYF TGTGCCAGCAGCGGCGGACTAGCGGGAATCACTTACGAGCAGTACTTC
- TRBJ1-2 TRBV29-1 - CSVEGVSRSGYTF TGCAGCGTTGAAGGGGTCAGTAGAAGCGGCTACACCTTC
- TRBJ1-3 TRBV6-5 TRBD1 CASSSRTGDRGNTIYF TGTGCCAGCAGTTCCCGTACAGGGGACCGTGGAAACACCATATATTTT
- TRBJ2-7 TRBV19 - CASSIGLASDEQYF TGTGCCAGTAGTATCGGTCTAGCTTCGGACGAGCAGTACTTC
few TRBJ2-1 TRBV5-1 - CASSLARWGTPEDEQFF TGCGCCAGCAGCTTGGCCAGGTGGGGGACCCCTGAGGATGAGCAGTTCTTC
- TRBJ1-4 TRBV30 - CAWSPDRKTNEKLFF TGTGCCTGGAGTCCTGACAGGAAAACTAATGAAAAACTGTTTTTT
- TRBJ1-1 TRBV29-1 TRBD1 CSVRYGTGGRGTEAFF TGCAGCGTTCGATACGGGACAGGGGGCCGTGGGACTGAAGCTTTCTTT
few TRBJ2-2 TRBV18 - CASSPLSGELFF TGTGCCAGCTCACCTCTGTCCGGGGAGCTGTTTTTT
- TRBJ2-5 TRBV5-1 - CASSLGTVGETQYF TGCGCCAGCAGCTTGGGGACAGTTGGCGAGACCCAGTACTTC
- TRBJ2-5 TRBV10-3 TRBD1 CAIRGTGFETQYF TGTGCCATCAGGGGGACAGGGTTCGAGACCCAGTACTTC
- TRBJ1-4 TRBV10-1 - CASSDRTDNEKLFF TGCGCCAGCAGTGACAGGACGGATAATGAAAAACTGTTTTTT
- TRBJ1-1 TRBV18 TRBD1 CASSLDRGPAEAFF TGTGCCAGCTCACTCGACAGGGGCCCAGCTGAAGCTTTCTTT
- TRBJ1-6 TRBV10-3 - CASRGGGGISPLHF TGTGCCTCTCGTGGGGGGGGCGGCATCTCCCCCCTCCACTTT
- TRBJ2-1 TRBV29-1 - CSVILANSYNEQFF TGCAGCGTTATCCTAGCGAACTCCTACAATGAGCAGTTCTTC
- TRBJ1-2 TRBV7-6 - CASSFQGLGGYTF TGTGCCAGCAGCTTCCAGGGGCTGGGTGGCTACACCTTC
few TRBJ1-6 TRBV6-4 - CASRARYSPLHF TGTGCCAGCAGAGCCAGGTACTCACCCCTCCACTTT
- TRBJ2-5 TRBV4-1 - CASSLYSQETQYF TGCGCCAGCAGCCTCTACTCCCAAGAGACCCAGTACTTC
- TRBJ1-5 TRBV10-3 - CAISESVSRGRPNQPQHF TGTGCCATCAGTGAGTCGGTATCCAGGGGCCGCCCCAATCAGCCCCAGCATTTT
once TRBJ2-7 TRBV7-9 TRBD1 CASGRGPYEQYF TGTGCCAGCGGCAGGGGGCCCTACGAGCAGTACTTC
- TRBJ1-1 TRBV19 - CASRTDRTYEAFF TGTGCCAGTAGAACCGACAGGACCTATGAAGCTTTCTTT
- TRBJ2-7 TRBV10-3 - CAIRAAESGTYEQYF TGTGCCATCAGGGCGGCGGAAAGTGGGACCTACGAGCAGTACTTC
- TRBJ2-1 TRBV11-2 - CASSPGLDRPYNEQFF TGTGCCAGCAGCCCAGGCCTGGACAGACCTTACAATGAGCAGTTCTTC
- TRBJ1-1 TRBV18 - CASSPPGRIGTEAFF TGTGCCAGCTCACCACCGGGGAGAATAGGCACTGAAGCTTTCTTT
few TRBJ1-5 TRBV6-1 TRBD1 CASSAPGQGNQPQHF TGTGCCAGCAGTGCTCCGGGACAGGGCAATCAGCCCCAGCATTTT
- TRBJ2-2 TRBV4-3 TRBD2 CASSQDIVAGAGNTGELFF TGCGCCAGCAGCCAAGATATAGTCGCGGGAGCGGGGAACACCGGGGAGCTGTTTTTT
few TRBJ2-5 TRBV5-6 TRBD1 CASSAGQGPETQYF TGTGCCAGCAGCGCCGGACAGGGTCCAGAGACCCAGTACTTC
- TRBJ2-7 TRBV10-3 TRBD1 CATDGQGAYEQYF TGTGCCACCGACGGACAGGGGGCCTACGAGCAGTACTTC
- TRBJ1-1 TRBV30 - CAWSASPIGTEAFF TGTGCCTGGAGTGCCTCCCCTATAGGGACCGAAGCTTTCTTT
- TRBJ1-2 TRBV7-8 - CASSLERGKGYTF TGTGCCAGCAGCTTAGAAAGGGGAAAGGGCTACACCTTC
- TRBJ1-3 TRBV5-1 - CASSYSRDSGNTIYF TGCGCCAGCAGCTATAGCAGAGACTCTGGAAACACCATATATTTT
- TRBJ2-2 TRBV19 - CASSIGHPNTGELFF TGTGCCAGTAGTATAGGACACCCTAACACCGGGGAGCTGTTTTTT
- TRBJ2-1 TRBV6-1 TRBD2 CASSARQRTSGRSYNEQFF TGTGCCAGCAGTGCCCGACAGAGGACTAGCGGGAGGTCCTACAATGAGCAGTTCTTC
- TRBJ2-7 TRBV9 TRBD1 CASSPPGTGYEQYF TGTGCCAGCAGCCCCCCCGGGACAGGCTACGAGCAGTACTTC
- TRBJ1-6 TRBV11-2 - CASSPRDIYNSPLHF TGTGCCAGCAGCCCCAGAGATATCTATAATTCACCCCTCCACTTT
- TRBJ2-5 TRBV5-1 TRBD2 CASSQGTSVRQETQYF TGCGCCAGCAGCCAGGGGACTAGCGTGAGGCAAGAGACCCAGTACTTC
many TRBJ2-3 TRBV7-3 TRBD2 CASSPHSGTSGGARDTQYF TGTGCCAGCAGCCCCCATTCCGGGACTAGCGGGGGGGCGAGAGATACGCAGTATTTT
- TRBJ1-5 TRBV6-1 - CASSEAGGNQPQHF TGTGCCAGCAGTGAAGCAGGGGGGAATCAGCCCCAGCATTTT
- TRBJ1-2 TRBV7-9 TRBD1 CASSRGQTNYGYTF TGTGCCAGCAGCCGGGGACAGACCAACTATGGCTACACCTTC
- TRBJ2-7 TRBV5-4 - CASSLKAGDDEQYF TGTGCCAGCAGCTTAAAGGCAGGGGACGACGAGCAGTACTTC